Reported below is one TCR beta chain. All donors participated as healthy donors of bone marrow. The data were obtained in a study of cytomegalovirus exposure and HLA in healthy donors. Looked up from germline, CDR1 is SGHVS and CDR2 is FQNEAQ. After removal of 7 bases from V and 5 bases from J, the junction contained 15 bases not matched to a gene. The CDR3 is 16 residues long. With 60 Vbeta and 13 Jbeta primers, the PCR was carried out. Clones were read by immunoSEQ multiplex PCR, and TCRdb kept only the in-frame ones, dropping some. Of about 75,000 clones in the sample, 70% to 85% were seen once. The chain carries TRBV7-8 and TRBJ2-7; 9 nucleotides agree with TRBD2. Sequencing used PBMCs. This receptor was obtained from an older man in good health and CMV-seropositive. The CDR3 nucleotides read TGTGCCAGCAACTCCCTTTCGCTAGCGGGAACCCACGAGCAGTACTTC. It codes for CASNSLSLAGTHEQYF.